The rows below give T cell receptor beta chains drawn from one sample of a study of blood T cell repertoires in COVID-19. TCRdb's copy holds only in-frame clones and misses some; the assay was immunoSEQ multiplex PCR. The sample holds under 150,000 clones, roughly four fifths seen once. Sequenced: peripheral blood. These TCRs come from an elderly woman in a cohort sampled during active or convalescent COVID-19. Both conserved end residues are part of each CDR3. Fields, in order: D gene, V gene, J gene, CDR3 length, clone size, CDR3 protein, CDR3 DNA. A D gene is named only where the DNA matches it firmly. Only part of the rows carry a size: once, few, many, or a class if the clone is expanded.

D gene: TRBD1; V gene: TRBV7-9; J gene: TRBJ1-2; CDR3 length: 15; clone size: NA; CDR3 protein: CASSNRDRGNYGYTF; CDR3 DNA: TGTGCCAGCAGCAACCGGGACAGGGGAAACTATGGCTACACCTTC
D gene: TRBD1; V gene: TRBV7-6; J gene: TRBJ1-3; CDR3 length: 15; clone size: once; CDR3 protein: CASSHDRGPGNTIYF; CDR3 DNA: TGTGCCAGCAGCCACGACAGGGGGCCCGGAAACACCATATATTTT
D gene: NA; V gene: TRBV6-5; J gene: TRBJ2-5; CDR3 length: 14; clone size: NA; CDR3 protein: CASSQAGVQETQYF; CDR3 DNA: TGTGCCAGCTCTCAAGCAGGGGTCCAAGAGACCCAGTACTTC
D gene: TRBD1; V gene: TRBV19; J gene: TRBJ1-2; CDR3 length: 16; clone size: few; CDR3 protein: CASGGTVLDSNYGYTF; CDR3 DNA: TGTGCCAGTGGAGGGACAGTCCTCGATTCTAACTATGGCTACACCTTC
D gene: NA; V gene: TRBV2; J gene: TRBJ1-1; CDR3 length: 14; clone size: NA; CDR3 protein: CAISRPGVNTEAFF; CDR3 DNA: TGTGCCATTTCCCGACCCGGGGTGAACACTGAAGCTTTCTTT
D gene: NA; V gene: TRBV20-1; J gene: TRBJ2-1; CDR3 length: 14; clone size: NA; CDR3 protein: CSASGESRTMQQFF; CDR3 DNA: TGCAGTGCTAGTGGGGAGAGCCGTACAATGCAGCAGTTCTTC
D gene: TRBD1; V gene: TRBV7-3; J gene: TRBJ1-6; CDR3 length: 14; clone size: NA; CDR3 protein: CASSLRGGHSPLHF; CDR3 DNA: TGTGCCAGCAGCTTAAGAGGGGGCCATTCACCCCTCCACTTT
D gene: TRBD1; V gene: TRBV18; J gene: TRBJ1-2; CDR3 length: 16; clone size: NA; CDR3 protein: CASSRRTGEKSYGYTF; CDR3 DNA: TGTGCCAGCTCACGCCGGACAGGGGAGAAGAGCTATGGCTACACCTTC
D gene: NA; V gene: TRBV14; J gene: TRBJ1-1; CDR3 length: 15; clone size: NA; CDR3 protein: CASSPSARGNTEAFF; CDR3 DNA: TGTGCCAGCAGCCCCTCAGCCCGCGGGAACACTGAAGCTTTCTTT
D gene: TRBD1; V gene: TRBV5-4; J gene: TRBJ1-4; CDR3 length: 16; clone size: NA; CDR3 protein: CASSLRTGLTNEKLFF; CDR3 DNA: TGTGCCAGCAGCCTAAGGACAGGGCTAACTAATGAAAAACTGTTTTTT
D gene: NA; V gene: TRBV7-9; J gene: TRBJ2-7; CDR3 length: 13; clone size: few; CDR3 protein: CASSLGKTYEQYF; CDR3 DNA: TGTGCCAGCAGCTTGGGCAAGACCTACGAGCAGTACTTC
D gene: NA; V gene: TRBV7-3; J gene: TRBJ2-5; CDR3 length: 17; clone size: NA; CDR3 protein: CASSLMGSRGLGETQYF; CDR3 DNA: TGTGCCAGCAGCTTAATGGGCAGCAGGGGTTTGGGAGAGACCCAGTACTTC
D gene: NA; V gene: TRBV18; J gene: TRBJ2-5; CDR3 length: 13; clone size: NA; CDR3 protein: CASSPVGRGDQYF; CDR3 DNA: TGTGCCAGCTCACCAGTCGGCAGGGGGGACCAGTACTTC
D gene: NA; V gene: TRBV5-4; J gene: TRBJ2-3; CDR3 length: 15; clone size: NA; CDR3 protein: CASSLDLNVADTQYF; CDR3 DNA: TGTGCCAGCAGCCTAGACTTAAACGTGGCAGATACGCAGTATTTT
D gene: NA; V gene: TRBV7-9; J gene: TRBJ1-4; CDR3 length: 13; clone size: few; CDR3 protein: CASRTWTNEKLFF; CDR3 DNA: TGTGCCAGCAGAACTTGGACTAATGAAAAACTGTTTTTT
D gene: NA; V gene: TRBV3-1/TRBV3-2; J gene: TRBJ2-3; CDR3 length: 17; clone size: NA; CDR3 protein: CASSQDCRGAGTDTQYF; CDR3 DNA: TGTGCCAGCAGCCAAGACTGCCGGGGGGCGGGAACAGATACGCAGTATTTT
D gene: TRBD1; V gene: TRBV5-5; J gene: TRBJ2-7; CDR3 length: 17; clone size: NA; CDR3 protein: CASSLGTGGGPSYEQYF; CDR3 DNA: TGTGCCAGCAGCTTGGGGACAGGGGGGGGCCCTTCCTACGAGCAGTACTTC
D gene: NA; V gene: TRBV2; J gene: TRBJ2-1; CDR3 length: 14; clone size: many; CDR3 protein: CASAGTRGSNEQFF; CDR3 DNA: TGTGCCAGCGCCGGGACAAGGGGAAGCAATGAGCAGTTCTTC
D gene: TRBD1; V gene: TRBV5-4; J gene: TRBJ2-6; CDR3 length: 16; clone size: NA; CDR3 protein: CASSLGGQTGANVLTF; CDR3 DNA: TGTGCCAGCAGCTTAGGGGGACAGACTGGGGCCAACGTCCTGACTTTC
D gene: TRBD1; V gene: TRBV5-4; J gene: TRBJ1-2; CDR3 length: 14; clone size: many; CDR3 protein: CASSFGQGAYGYTF; CDR3 DNA: TGTGCCAGCAGCTTTGGACAGGGGGCCTATGGCTACACCTTC
D gene: NA; V gene: TRBV3-1/TRBV3-2; J gene: TRBJ2-3; CDR3 length: 15; clone size: NA; CDR3 protein: CASSQDWGRADTQYF; CDR3 DNA: TGTGCCAGCAGCCAAGATTGGGGGCGGGCAGATACGCAGTATTTT
D gene: TRBD1; V gene: TRBV5-1; J gene: TRBJ2-3; CDR3 length: 15; clone size: few; CDR3 protein: CATRNRGLNTDTQYF; CDR3 DNA: TGCGCCACCCGAAACAGGGGGCTGAACACAGATACGCAGTATTTT
D gene: NA; V gene: TRBV19; J gene: TRBJ1-1; CDR3 length: 16; clone size: NA; CDR3 protein: CASNPDAQGWNTEAFF; CDR3 DNA: TGTGCCAGTAATCCCGACGCTCAGGGGTGGAACACTGAAGCTTTCTTT
D gene: NA; V gene: TRBV5-6; J gene: TRBJ1-6; CDR3 length: 17; clone size: NA; CDR3 protein: CASSLLLGGQDNSPLHF; CDR3 DNA: TGTGCCAGCAGCTTGCTTCTAGGGGGTCAGGATAATTCACCCCTCCACTTT
D gene: NA; V gene: TRBV4-2; J gene: TRBJ1-4; CDR3 length: 13; clone size: NA; CDR3 protein: CASSSGDSEKLFF; CDR3 DNA: TGTGCCAGCAGCTCGGGGGATAGTGAAAAACTGTTTTTT
D gene: NA; V gene: TRBV10-1; J gene: TRBJ1-6; CDR3 length: 16; clone size: NA; CDR3 protein: CASSRQKSAYNSPLHF; CDR3 DNA: TGCGCCAGCAGTCGACAGAAATCTGCCTATAATTCACCCCTCCACTTT
D gene: NA; V gene: TRBV6-5; J gene: TRBJ2-1; CDR3 length: 15; clone size: NA; CDR3 protein: CASNNGRGSYNEQFF; CDR3 DNA: TGTGCCAGCAATAATGGGCGGGGCTCCTACAATGAGCAGTTCTTC
D gene: NA; V gene: TRBV28; J gene: TRBJ1-5; CDR3 length: 16; clone size: NA; CDR3 protein: CASNVRGWKSNQPQHF; CDR3 DNA: TGTGCCAGCAACGTCAGGGGATGGAAAAGCAATCAGCCCCAGCATTTT
D gene: NA; V gene: TRBV4-1; J gene: TRBJ1-1; CDR3 length: 15; clone size: NA; CDR3 protein: CASSQADRRHTEAFF; CDR3 DNA: TGCGCCAGCAGCCAAGCGGACAGAAGGCACACTGAAGCTTTCTTT
D gene: NA; V gene: TRBV7-2; J gene: TRBJ1-3; CDR3 length: 16; clone size: NA; CDR3 protein: CASSHTLFSSGNTIYF; CDR3 DNA: TGTGCCAGCAGCCATACCCTTTTTAGCTCTGGAAACACCATATATTTT
D gene: NA; V gene: TRBV29-1; J gene: TRBJ1-1; CDR3 length: 11; clone size: NA; CDR3 protein: CSVVRTTEAFF; CDR3 DNA: TGCAGCGTTGTCCGGACAACTGAAGCTTTCTTT
D gene: TRBD2; V gene: TRBV5-1; J gene: TRBJ2-3; CDR3 length: 16; clone size: NA; CDR3 protein: CASSLDLAGVTDTQYF; CDR3 DNA: TGCGCCAGCAGCTTGGATCTAGCGGGGGTCACAGATACGCAGTATTTT
D gene: TRBD1; V gene: TRBV29-1; J gene: TRBJ2-2; CDR3 length: 14; clone size: NA; CDR3 protein: CSATGGTKTGELFF; CDR3 DNA: TGCAGCGCGACAGGGGGTACTAAGACCGGGGAGCTGTTTTTT
D gene: NA; V gene: TRBV4-1; J gene: TRBJ2-2; CDR3 length: 17; clone size: NA; CDR3 protein: CASSQDWVSGETGELFF; CDR3 DNA: TGCGCCAGCAGCCAAGATTGGGTATCAGGGGAGACCGGGGAGCTGTTTTTT
D gene: TRBD1; V gene: TRBV16; J gene: TRBJ1-3; CDR3 length: 23; clone size: NA; CDR3 protein: CASVSGVFGVTGPKTSSGNTIYF; CDR3 DNA: TGTGCCAGCGTTTCCGGGGTTTTTGGGGTGACAGGGCCCAAGACCTCCTCTGGAAACACCATATATTTT
D gene: NA; V gene: TRBV4-1; J gene: TRBJ2-2; CDR3 length: 15; clone size: NA; CDR3 protein: CASSHWGGASGELFF; CDR3 DNA: TGCGCCAGCAGCCACTGGGGGGGGGCGAGCGGGGAGCTGTTTTTT
D gene: TRBD1; V gene: TRBV28; J gene: TRBJ1-4; CDR3 length: 15; clone size: NA; CDR3 protein: CASRPGGLANEKLFF; CDR3 DNA: TGTGCCAGCAGACCAGGGGGCTTAGCTAATGAAAAACTGTTTTTT
D gene: NA; V gene: TRBV3-1/TRBV3-2; J gene: TRBJ2-5; CDR3 length: 14; clone size: NA; CDR3 protein: CASSPMTKQETQYF; CDR3 DNA: TGTGCCAGCAGCCCTATGACTAAACAAGAGACCCAGTACTTC
D gene: NA; V gene: TRBV28; J gene: TRBJ1-2; CDR3 length: 12; clone size: once; CDR3 protein: CASMAVVGGYTF; CDR3 DNA: TGTGCCAGCATGGCAGTTGTCGGGGGCTACACCTTC
D gene: TRBD1; V gene: TRBV2; J gene: TRBJ1-5; CDR3 length: 15; clone size: NA; CDR3 protein: CASSERAGGYQPQHF; CDR3 DNA: TGTGCCAGCAGTGAACGGGCAGGGGGGTATCAGCCCCAGCATTTT
D gene: TRBD2; V gene: TRBV7-2; J gene: TRBJ2-5; CDR3 length: 15; clone size: NA; CDR3 protein: CASKGAGTTKETQYF; CDR3 DNA: TGTGCCAGCAAGGGAGCCGGGACTACCAAAGAGACCCAGTACTTC